Listed below are T cell receptor beta chains from one sample, sequenced in a study of human T cells and chemical hapten exposure. TCRdb used MiXCR to reprocess the RACE reads, holding one entry per CDR3 protein. The data contain 30,000 to 35,000 distinct CDR3 sequences, about 7.7% of them singletons. The specimen was whole blood. Source of these receptors: a human donor in good health. Some clones in this sample may be carry-over from other donors' samples. Each CDR3 is given with its conserved first and last residue. The D gene is left open where the match is weak. Only some rows state a clone size, as once, few, many or a class for expanded clones.

cdr3_aa: CASRRIKNIQYF
cdr3_nt: TGTGCCAGCCGAAGGATCAAAAACATTCAGTACTTC
j_call: TRBJ2-4
v_call: TRBV2
clone_size: many
d_call: -

cdr3_aa: CAWSTNGNTEAFF
cdr3_nt: TGTGCCTGGAGTACTAACGGGAACACTGAAGCTTTCTTT
j_call: TRBJ1-1
v_call: TRBV30
clone_size: -
d_call: -

cdr3_aa: CASSYTGASKGTEAFF
cdr3_nt: TGTGCCAGCAGTTATACCGGGGCTTCAAAGGGAACTGAAGCTTTCTTT
j_call: TRBJ1-1
v_call: TRBV6-5
clone_size: many
d_call: -

cdr3_aa: CASSQGADTQYF
cdr3_nt: TGTGCCAGCAGCCAGGGGGCAGATACGCAGTATTTT
j_call: TRBJ2-3
v_call: TRBV3-1
clone_size: many
d_call: -

cdr3_aa: CASSYGRNTGELFF
cdr3_nt: TGTGCCAGCAGTTACGGGCGGAACACCGGGGAGCTGTTTTTT
j_call: TRBJ2-2
v_call: TRBV6-2/TRBV6-3
clone_size: many
d_call: -

cdr3_aa: CASSQDLTGANQPQHF
cdr3_nt: TGCGCCAGCAGCCAAGATTTAACCGGGGCCAATCAGCCCCAGCATTTT
j_call: TRBJ1-5
v_call: TRBV4-1
clone_size: few
d_call: -

cdr3_aa: CASRPLAGRQETQYF
cdr3_nt: TGTGCCAGCAGGCCACTAGCGGGGAGGCAAGAGACCCAGTACTTC
j_call: TRBJ2-5
v_call: TRBV6-5
clone_size: many
d_call: TRBD2

cdr3_aa: CASSPTGLASNQETQYF
cdr3_nt: TGTGCCAGCTCACCCACCGGGCTAGCGTCCAACCAAGAGACCCAGTACTTC
j_call: TRBJ2-5
v_call: TRBV18
clone_size: many
d_call: -

cdr3_aa: CASSAGLAEETQYF
cdr3_nt: TGTGCCAGCAGCGCGGGACTAGCGGAAGAGACCCAGTACTTC
j_call: TRBJ2-5
v_call: TRBV9
clone_size: -
d_call: TRBD2

cdr3_aa: CSAHDRALAGELFF
cdr3_nt: TGCAGTGCCCACGACAGGGCTCTAGCCGGGGAGCTGTTTTTT
j_call: TRBJ2-2
v_call: TRBV20-1
clone_size: many
d_call: TRBD1

cdr3_aa: CSVVRGDNYGYTF
cdr3_nt: TGCAGCGTTGTCAGGGGTGATAACTATGGCTACACCTTC
j_call: TRBJ1-2
v_call: TRBV29-1
clone_size: many
d_call: -